This TCR beta chain emerged from a study of CD8 T cells in ankylosing spondylitis. This clonotype has more than one count but fewer than ten. The antigen remains undetermined. Scientists made TCR beta libraries using quantitative 5'-RACE with molecular barcodes. MiXCR, applied by TCRdb to the 5' RACE reads, yields one record per CDR3 protein. The table records hundreds of thousands of distinct CDR3 sequences, 30% to 40% of them present only once. V lost 6 bases and J lost 1, with 9 bases in between. CDR3 length equals 13 residues. CDR1 is MNHNS, CDR2 SASEGT, per germline. Overall study findings and caveats: Prior work had noted some motif variants in reactive arthritis blood and synovial fluid. Ankylosing spondylitis blood seemed to carry a telltale TCR beta motif made of fewer than ten highly homologous variants. Disease-linked clones reportedly concentrated significantly in matched ankylosing spondylitis synovial fluid.

This sequence originates from a male donor with ankylosing spondylitis or in good health (not recorded which). V is TRBV6-1 and J is TRBJ2-5; D ambiguous. Sequencing was performed on blood, either unsorted or a sorted T cell fraction (not recorded which). The DNA of the CDR3 is TGTGCCAGCAGGGCGGCTTTCCAAGAGACCCAGTACTTC. Protein sequence: CASRAAFQETQYF.